The next 20 T cell receptor beta chains were all read from a single sample in a study of T cells after yellow fever vaccination. MiXCR, applied by TCRdb to the 5' RACE reads, yields one record per CDR3 protein. The repertoire holds over 110,000 distinct CDR3 sequences, with around 7.7% as singletons. The starting material was CD4+ T cells sorted from PBMCs, obtained 5 days after the yellow fever booster vaccination. The receptor set was obtained from a young man who received the YFV17D yellow fever vaccine.

As regards this clonotype: A much larger clone lies a single base off, so this may be a read error. The V call is TRBV20-1, the J call TRBJ2-1; TRBD1 is a possible D gene (5 bases). Per the germline V gene, CDR1 is DFQATT and CDR2 is SNEGSKA (reference sequence). Trimming pared 0 bases from V and 4 bases from J, leaving 13 bases between. The CDR3 has 15 amino acids. The CDR3 DNA reads as TGCAGTGCTAGAGATATTACAGGTCGGTACAATGAGCAGTTCTTC. Amino acid sequence: CSARDITGRYNEQFF.

This clonotype was detected ten times or more. V and J are TRBV12-3 or TRBV12-4 and TRBJ2-7; tentative D call: TRBD2 (5 bases). The germline V and J ends were trimmed by 5 bases and 2 bases, with 7 bases remaining between them. The CDR3 length is 12 residues. CDR3 residues: CASSRGAYEQYF. Here the CDR3 DNA reads TGTGCCAGCAGTCGGGGAGCCTACGAGCAGTACTTC.

This clonotype was found many times. This chain connects TRBV5-1 to TRBJ2-5; 13 bases are shared with TRBD2. Germline V lookup: CDR1 SGHRS, CDR2 YFSETQ. The CDR3 has 17 amino acids. V lost 0 bases to trimming and J lost 2 bases; unmatched junction nucleotides: 4. CDR3 bases: TGCGCCAGCAGCTTGGTCGGGACTAGCGGGGCGCAAGAGACCCAGTACTTC. Amino acid sequence: CASSLVGTSGAQETQYF.

This clonotype was recorded at least ten times. CDR3 loop: CASSWGPGIPGGEQFF. DNA of the CDR3: TGCGCCAGCAGCTGGGGCCCGGGGATCCCAGGAGGTGAGCAGTTCTTC. The chain employs TRBV5-1 and TRBJ2-1; D may be TRBD1 or TRBD2 (5 bases each). V lost 3 bases to trimming and J lost 9 bases, with 22 bases between them. Germline CDR1 is SGHRS and CDR2 is YFSETQ. The CDR3 contains 16 residues.

At least ten counts were recorded for this clonotype. V gene TRBV29-1 combines with J gene TRBJ1-6; D perhaps matches TRBD1 (5 bases). The CDR3 length is 13 residues. The germline CDR1 and CDR2 sequences are SQVTM and ANQGSEA. Trimming pared 6 bases from V and 14 bases from J, leaving 20 bases between. CDR3 in amino acids: CSVQGRSGGSLHF. CDR3 nucleotide sequence: TGCAGCGTCCAAGGGAGGTCCGGGGGGTCCCTCCACTTT.

CDR3 sequence (DNA): TGTGCCAGCATTGTCGACAGGGTTGGGGCCAACGTCCTGACTTTC. Its protein product is CASIVDRVGANVLTF. The rearrangement uses TRBV5-5 and TRBJ2-6; 7 bases map to TRBD1. The CDR3 contains 15 residues. V was pared by 6 bases and J by 3 bases, with 6 bases of the junction left unmatched. CDR1 and CDR2 (germline): SGHKS, YYEKEE (reference sequence).

The rearrangement joins TRBV7-3 to TRBJ2-5; TRBD2 agrees at 8 bases. Trimming removed 5 bases from V and 1 base from J; junction bases left unmatched: 9. Per germline, CDR1 SGHTA and CDR2 FQGTGA. The length of the CDR3 is 16 residues. The CDR3 sequence is CASSPTVAGPQETQYF. CDR3 coding DNA: TGTGCCAGCAGCCCAACCGTAGCGGGGCCCCAAGAGACCCAGTACTTC.

This clonotype was detected many times. V usage is TRBV5-1 and J usage is TRBJ2-2; perhaps TRBD1 as D (5 bases). This CDR3 is 14 amino acids long. From germline, CDR1 is SGHRS and CDR2 YFSETQ. The V and J ends lost 6 bases and 5 bases respectively, with 14 bases between them. CDR3 in amino acids: CASTPRVDTGELFF. Here the CDR3 DNA reads TGCGCCAGCACGCCCAGGGTAGATACCGGGGAGCTGTTTTTT.

In this sample, this clonotype turned up many times. The chain couples TRBV10-3 to TRBJ2-7, with 9 bases identical to TRBD1. Germline-derived CDR1 and CDR2 are ENHRY and SYGVKD. The CDR3 sequence is 19 residues long. V was pared by 6 bases and J by 2 bases, with 20 bases of the junction left unmatched. CDR3 bases: TGTGCCATCAGGTCCGGGGGACAGGGTCGGAGTGGGCGCCCCTACGAGCAGTACTTC. Encoded protein: CAIRSGGQGRSGRPYEQYF.

This clonotype was seen a handful of times. The V and J genes are TRBV4-3 and TRBJ2-3, with TRBD2 matching over 14 bases. Germline V gives CDR1 LGHNA, CDR2 YSLEER. V dropped 4 bases and J dropped 3; count of bases not matched to a gene: 3. CDR3 length: 16 amino acids. The CDR3 loop reads CASSRRTSGRTDTQYF. Written as DNA, the CDR3 is TGCGCCAGCAGCCGGAGGACTAGCGGGAGGACAGATACGCAGTATTTT.

This clonotype was recorded many times. The CDR3 DNA is TGCGCCAGCAGCCAGGGACGGATTGGTTACAATGAGCAGTTCTTC. This encodes CASSQGRIGYNEQFF. The chain combines TRBV4-3 with TRBJ2-1, with D tentatively TRBD1 or TRBD2 (5 bases each). Trimming stripped 3 bases from V and 4 bases from J, with 13 bases between. In germline, CDR1 is LGHNA, CDR2 YSLEER. This CDR3 is 15 amino acids long.

A note on this clonotype: This may arise from a read error, as a much more abundant clone is one base away. The gene calls are TRBV5-6 and TRBJ2-7, with D tentatively TRBD2 (6 bases). The CDR3 contains 12 residues. Germline CDR1 reads SGHDT; CDR2 reads YYEEEE. The CDR3 nucleotides read TGTGCCATCAGCCCGGCGGGATCCGAGCAGTACTTC. Protein sequence: CAISPAGSEQYF.

This clonotype was found many times. The chain carries TRBV7-2 and TRBJ2-7; maybe TRBD2 (6 bases). The V end lost 3 bases, the J end lost 3 bases, and 15 bases lay between the germline ends. The V gene's germline CDR1 is SGHTA and CDR2 FQGNSA. This CDR3 has 15 residues. The CDR3 DNA reads as TGTGCCAGCAGCTTCGAACTCGGGAGCTTCTACGAGCAGTACTTC. Amino acid sequence: CASSFELGSFYEQYF.

This clonotype was picked up many times. This sequence joins TRBV29-1 and TRBJ1-1; TRBD1 agrees at 8 bases. V was clipped by 7 bases and J by 6 bases; unmatched bases: 10. CDR1 and CDR2 from the germline V gene are SQVTM and ANQGSEA. The CDR3 totals 13 residues. In DNA form, the CDR3 reads TGCAGCGCTCATGCAGGGGGCGAACCTGAAGCTTTCTTT. This sequence encodes CSAHAGGEPEAFF.

Ten or more counts support this clonotype. The chain carries TRBV10-3 and TRBJ2-1, with 9 bases that match TRBD2. V was clipped by 0 bases and J by 7 bases; unmatched bases: 4. The CDR3 spans 15 residues. Germline V gene data show CDR1 as ENHRY and CDR2 as SYGVKD. CDR3 amino acids: CAISESGSGRNEQFF. The CDR3 nucleotides are TGTGCCATCAGTGAGTCTGGTAGCGGGAGAAATGAGCAGTTCTTC.

This clonotype was detected many times. V gene TRBV27 combines with J gene TRBJ2-1, with D perhaps TRBD1 or TRBD2 (5 bases each). In germline, CDR1 is MNHEY, CDR2 SMNVEV (reference sequence). The CDR3 is 16 amino acids. Trimming pared 2 bases from V and 0 bases from J, leaving 11 bases between. CDR3 nucleotide sequence: TGTGCCAGCAGTTTAGAGGGGCACAGCTCCTACAATGAGCAGTTCTTC. Its protein is CASSLEGHSSYNEQFF.

Concerning this clonotype: A much larger clone lies one base from this, so it may be a read error. The V and J genes are TRBV7-2 and TRBJ2-1, with 8 nucleotides matching TRBD2. In germline, CDR1 is SGHTA, CDR2 FQGNSA. This CDR3 region has 14 residues. This CDR3 is CASSSLAGYNERFF. For the CDR3, the DNA is TGTGCCAGCAGCTCATTAGCGGGGTACAATGAGCGGTTCTTC.

There are many counts of this clonotype. The V and J genes are TRBV7-9 and TRBJ2-7, with D unresolved. The V end lost 1 base, the J end lost 3 bases, and 4 bases lay between the germline ends. The CDR3 consists of 12 residues. CDR1 is SEHNR and CDR2 is FQNEAQ in the germline V gene (reference sequence). CDR3 in DNA: TGTGCCAGCAGCTTAGTCAGCTACGAGCAGTACTTC. This sequence encodes CASSLVSYEQYF.

This clonotype has a count of ten or more. V is TRBV7-2 and J is TRBJ2-7, with 12 bases identical to TRBD2. Germline V CDR1 and CDR2: SGHTA, FQGNSA. This CDR3 has 16 residues. The V segment lost 5 bases and the J segment 5 bases; nucleotides outside the gene matches: 10. The CDR3 loop is CASSPEPLAGGNEQYF. DNA for the CDR3: TGTGCCAGCAGCCCAGAACCTCTAGCGGGAGGGAACGAGCAGTACTTC. Full variable domain (rest looked up from reference TRBV7-2 and TRBJ2-7): GAGVSQSPSNKVTEKGKDVELRCDPISGHTALYWYRQSLGQGLEFLIYFQGNSAPDKSGLPSDRFSAERTGGSVSTLTIQRTQQEDSAVYLCASSPEPLAGGNEQYFGPGTRLTVT.

This clonotype was counted ten times or more. The gene calls are TRBV7-2 and TRBJ2-7; D might be TRBD1 (5 bases). The V gene lost 0 bases and the J gene lost 1 base, with 19 bases spanning the gap. The CDR3 contains 18 residues. Germline loops: CDR1 SGHTA, CDR2 FQGNSA. CDR3 sequence: CASSLAGLGALASYEQYF. CDR3 bases: TGTGCCAGCAGCTTAGCTGGTCTTGGGGCTTTAGCTTCCTACGAGCAGTACTTC. Full variable domain (rest looked up from reference TRBV7-2 and TRBJ2-7): GAGVSQSPSNKVTEKGKDVELRCDPISGHTALYWYRQSLGQGLEFLIYFQGNSAPDKSGLPSDRFSAERTGGSVSTLTIQRTQQEDSAVYLCASSLAGLGALASYEQYFGPGTRLTVT.